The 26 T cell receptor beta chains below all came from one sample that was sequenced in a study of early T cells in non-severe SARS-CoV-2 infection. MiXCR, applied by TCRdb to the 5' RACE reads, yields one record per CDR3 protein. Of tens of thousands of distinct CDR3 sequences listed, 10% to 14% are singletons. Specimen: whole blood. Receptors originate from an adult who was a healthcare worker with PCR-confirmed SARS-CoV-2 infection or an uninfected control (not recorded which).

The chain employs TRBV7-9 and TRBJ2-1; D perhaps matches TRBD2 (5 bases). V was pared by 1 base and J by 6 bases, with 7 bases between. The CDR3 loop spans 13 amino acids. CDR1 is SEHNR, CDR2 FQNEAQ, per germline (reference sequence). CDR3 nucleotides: TGTGCCAGCAGCTTAGTCGGGGTCAATGAGCAGTTCTTC. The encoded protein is CASSLVGVNEQFF.

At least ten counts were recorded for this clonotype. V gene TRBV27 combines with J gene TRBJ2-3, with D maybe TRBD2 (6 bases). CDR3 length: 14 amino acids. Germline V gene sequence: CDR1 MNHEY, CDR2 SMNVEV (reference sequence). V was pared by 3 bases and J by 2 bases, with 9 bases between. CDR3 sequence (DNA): TGTGCCAGCAGTTTTAGCGGATCCACAGATACGCAGTATTTT. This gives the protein CASSFSGSTDTQYF.

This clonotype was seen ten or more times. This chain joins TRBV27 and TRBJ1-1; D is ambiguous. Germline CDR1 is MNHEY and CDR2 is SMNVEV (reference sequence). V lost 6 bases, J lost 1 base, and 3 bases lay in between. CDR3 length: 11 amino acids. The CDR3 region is CASSRNTEAFF. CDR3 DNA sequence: TGTGCCAGCAGCCGGAACACTGAAGCTTTCTTT.

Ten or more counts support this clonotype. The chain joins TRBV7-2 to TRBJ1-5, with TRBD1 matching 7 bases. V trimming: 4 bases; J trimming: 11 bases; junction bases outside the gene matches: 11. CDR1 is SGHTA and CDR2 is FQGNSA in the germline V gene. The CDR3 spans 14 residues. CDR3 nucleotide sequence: TGTGCCAGCAGCTCAGGACAGGCGCGATCAACCCAGCATTTT. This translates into CASSSGQARSTQHF.

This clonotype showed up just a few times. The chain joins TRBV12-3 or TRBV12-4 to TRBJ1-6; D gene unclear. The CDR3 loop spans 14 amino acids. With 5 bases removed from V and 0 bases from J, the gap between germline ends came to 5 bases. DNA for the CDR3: TGTGCCAGCAGTCCCGTCTCCTATAATTCACCCCTCCACTTT. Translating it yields CASSPVSYNSPLHF.

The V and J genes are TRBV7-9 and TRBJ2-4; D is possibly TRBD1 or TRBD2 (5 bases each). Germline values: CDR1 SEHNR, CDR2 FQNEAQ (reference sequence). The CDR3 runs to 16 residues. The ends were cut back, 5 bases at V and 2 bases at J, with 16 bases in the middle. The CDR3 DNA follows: TGTGCCAGCAGCCCGGAAGTGAGGGGAACCAAAAACATTCAGTACTTC. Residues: CASSPEVRGTKNIQYF.

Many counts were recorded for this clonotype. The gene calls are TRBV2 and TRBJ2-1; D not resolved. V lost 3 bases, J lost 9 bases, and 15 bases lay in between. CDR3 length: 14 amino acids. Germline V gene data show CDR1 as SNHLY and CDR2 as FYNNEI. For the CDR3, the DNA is TGTGCCAGCAGTGATGTGGTAGAGTTGGCTGAGCAGTTCTTC. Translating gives CASSDVVELAEQFF.

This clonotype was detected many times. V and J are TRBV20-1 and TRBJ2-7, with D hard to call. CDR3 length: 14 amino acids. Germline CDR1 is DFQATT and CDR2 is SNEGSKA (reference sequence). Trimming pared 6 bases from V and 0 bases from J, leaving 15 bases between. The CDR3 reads CSAVPLHSSYEQYF. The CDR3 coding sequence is TGCAGTGCCGTACCATTGCATAGCTCCTACGAGCAGTACTTC.

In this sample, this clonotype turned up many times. Written as DNA, the CDR3 is TGTGCCAGCAGCTTCGCCCCGACAAGCTACAATGAGCAGTTCTTC. This gives the protein CASSFAPTSYNEQFF. This chain uses TRBV3-1 with TRBJ2-1, with D unresolved. V lost 5 bases, J lost 3 bases, and 14 bases lay in between. The CDR3 contains 15 residues. Germline CDR1 LGHDT, CDR2 YNNKEL (reference sequence).

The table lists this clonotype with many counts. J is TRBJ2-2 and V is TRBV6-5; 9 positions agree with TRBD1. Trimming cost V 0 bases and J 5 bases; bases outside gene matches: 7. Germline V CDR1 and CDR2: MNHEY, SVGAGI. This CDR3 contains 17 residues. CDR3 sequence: CASSYSSGTGLTGELFF. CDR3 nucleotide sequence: TGTGCCAGCAGTTACTCATCCGGGACAGGGCTGACCGGGGAGCTGTTTTTT.

CDR3 sequence: CAWSDFVGSGGREQYF. CDR3 nucleotide sequence: TGTGCCTGGAGCGACTTTGTCGGTAGCGGGGGCCGGGAGCAGTACTTC. The chain links TRBV30 to TRBJ2-7; 9 bases map to TRBD2. The J segment lost 7 bases and the V segment lost 3 bases, leaving 16 bases of the junction unmatched. CDR1 is GTSNPN, CDR2 SVGIG, per germline (reference sequence). The CDR3 runs 16 residues.

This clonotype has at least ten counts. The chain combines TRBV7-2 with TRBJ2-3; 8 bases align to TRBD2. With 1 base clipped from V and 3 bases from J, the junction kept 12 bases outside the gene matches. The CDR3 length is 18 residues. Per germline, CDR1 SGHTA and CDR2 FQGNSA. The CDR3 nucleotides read TGTGCCAGCAGCTTAGATGGGGTAGCGGGGCTGACAACAGATACGCAGTATTTT. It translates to CASSLDGVAGLTTDTQYF.

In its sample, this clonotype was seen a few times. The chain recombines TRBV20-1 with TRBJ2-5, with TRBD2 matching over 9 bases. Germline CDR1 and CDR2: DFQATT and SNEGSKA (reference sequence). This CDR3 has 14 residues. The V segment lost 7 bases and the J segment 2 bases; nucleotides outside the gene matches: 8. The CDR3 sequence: CSGSSGAYQETQYF. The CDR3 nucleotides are TGCAGTGGGTCTAGCGGGGCATATCAAGAGACCCAGTACTTC.

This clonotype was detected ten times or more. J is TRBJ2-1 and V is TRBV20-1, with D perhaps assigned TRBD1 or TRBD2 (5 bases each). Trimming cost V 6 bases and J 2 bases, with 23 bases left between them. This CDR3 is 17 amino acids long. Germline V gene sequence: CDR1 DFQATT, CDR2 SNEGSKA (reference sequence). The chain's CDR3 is CSAQPYGFSGPYNEQFF. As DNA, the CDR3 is TGCAGTGCGCAGCCTTATGGGTTTTCGGGGCCCTACAATGAGCAGTTCTTC.

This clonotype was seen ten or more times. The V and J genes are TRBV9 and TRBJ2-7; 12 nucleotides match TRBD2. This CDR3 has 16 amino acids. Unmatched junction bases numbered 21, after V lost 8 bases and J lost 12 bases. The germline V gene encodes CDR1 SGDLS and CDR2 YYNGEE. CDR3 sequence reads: CASSSQGAAGTSGLYF. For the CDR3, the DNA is TGTGCCAGTAGTTCCCAGGGGGCCGCGGGGACTAGCGGGCTGTACTTC.

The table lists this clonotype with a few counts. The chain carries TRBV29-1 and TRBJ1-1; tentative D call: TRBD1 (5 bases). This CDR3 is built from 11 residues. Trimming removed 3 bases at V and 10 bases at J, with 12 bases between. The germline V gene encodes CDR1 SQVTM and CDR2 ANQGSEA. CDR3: CSVESEGSAFF. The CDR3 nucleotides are TGCAGCGTTGAGAGCGAGGGGTCAGCTTTCTTT.

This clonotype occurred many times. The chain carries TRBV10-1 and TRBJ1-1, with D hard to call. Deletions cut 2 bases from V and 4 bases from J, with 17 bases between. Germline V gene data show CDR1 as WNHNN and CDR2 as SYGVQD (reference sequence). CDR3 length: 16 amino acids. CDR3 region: CASSERRERGFTEAFF. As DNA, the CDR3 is TGCGCCAGCAGTGAGCGGCGGGAGCGGGGATTCACTGAAGCTTTCTTT.

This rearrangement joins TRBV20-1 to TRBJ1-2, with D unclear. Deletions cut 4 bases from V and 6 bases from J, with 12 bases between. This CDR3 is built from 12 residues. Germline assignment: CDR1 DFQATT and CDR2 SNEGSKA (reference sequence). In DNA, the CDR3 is TGCAGTGCTAAATTCAGGTTGGATGGCTACACCTTC. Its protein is CSAKFRLDGYTF.

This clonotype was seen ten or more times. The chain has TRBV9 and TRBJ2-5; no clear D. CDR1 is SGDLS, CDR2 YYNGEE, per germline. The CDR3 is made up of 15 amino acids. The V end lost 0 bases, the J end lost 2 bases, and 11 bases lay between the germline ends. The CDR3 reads CASSVGAAAQETQYF. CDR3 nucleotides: TGTGCCAGCAGCGTAGGAGCTGCCGCTCAAGAGACCCAGTACTTC.

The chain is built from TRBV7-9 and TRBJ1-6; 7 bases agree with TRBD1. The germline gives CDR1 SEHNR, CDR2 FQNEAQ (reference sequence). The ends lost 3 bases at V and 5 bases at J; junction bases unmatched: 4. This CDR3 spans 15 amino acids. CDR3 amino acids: CASSFRDSDNSPLHF. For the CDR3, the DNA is TGTGCCAGCAGCTTCAGGGACAGCGATAATTCACCCCTCCACTTT.

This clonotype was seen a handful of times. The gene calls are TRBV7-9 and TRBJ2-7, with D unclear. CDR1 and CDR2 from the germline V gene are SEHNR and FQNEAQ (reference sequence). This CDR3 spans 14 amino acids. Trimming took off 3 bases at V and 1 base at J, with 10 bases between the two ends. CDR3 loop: CASSFGPPSYEQYF. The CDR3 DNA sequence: TGTGCCAGCAGCTTTGGGCCACCTTCCTACGAGCAGTACTTC.

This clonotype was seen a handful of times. Here the CDR3 reads CASSLGPAANYGYTF. CDR3 DNA: TGTGCCAGCAGCTTAGGGCCAGCAGCTAACTATGGCTACACCTTC. This chain links TRBV7-2 with TRBJ1-2; D call uncertain. V was cut by 1 base and J by 0 bases, with 9 bases left in between. This CDR3 is built from 15 residues. Germline CDR1 reads SGHTA; CDR2 reads FQGNSA.

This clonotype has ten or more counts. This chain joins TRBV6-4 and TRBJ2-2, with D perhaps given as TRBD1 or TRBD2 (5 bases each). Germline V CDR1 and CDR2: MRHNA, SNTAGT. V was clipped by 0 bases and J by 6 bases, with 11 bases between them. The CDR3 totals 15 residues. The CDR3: CASSDSDGGAGELFF. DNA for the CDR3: TGTGCCAGCAGTGACTCTGATGGGGGTGCCGGGGAGCTGTTTTTT.

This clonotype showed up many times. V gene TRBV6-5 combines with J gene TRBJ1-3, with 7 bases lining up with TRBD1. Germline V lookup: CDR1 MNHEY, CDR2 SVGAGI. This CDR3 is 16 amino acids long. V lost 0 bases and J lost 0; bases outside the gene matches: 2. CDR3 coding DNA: TGTGCCAGCAGTTACTCGGGACAGCTCTCTGGAAACACCATATATTTT. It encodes CASSYSGQLSGNTIYF.

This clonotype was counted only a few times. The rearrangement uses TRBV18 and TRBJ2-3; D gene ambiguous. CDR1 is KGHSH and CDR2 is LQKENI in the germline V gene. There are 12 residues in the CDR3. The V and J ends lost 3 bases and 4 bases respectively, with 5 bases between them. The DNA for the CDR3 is TGTGCCAGCTCACCCTCGCCAGATACGCAGTATTTT. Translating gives CASSPSPDTQYF.

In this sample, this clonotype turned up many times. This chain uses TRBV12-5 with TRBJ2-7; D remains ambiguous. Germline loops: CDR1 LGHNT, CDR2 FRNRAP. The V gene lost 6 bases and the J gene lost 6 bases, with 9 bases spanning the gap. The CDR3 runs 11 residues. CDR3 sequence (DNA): TGTGCTAGTGGACTTTTGGGCGAGCAGTACTTC. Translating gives CASGLLGEQYF.